This T cell receptor beta chain was profiled in a study of human T cells and chemical hapten exposure. Time point: patch test 2, 6 weeks after DPC sensitization. Regarding treatment: therapeutic diphenylcyclopropenone sensitization with weekly scalp DPC. The CDR3 contains 14 residues. Germline values: CDR1 SNHLY, CDR2 FYNNEI. The ends were cut back, 6 bases at V and 2 bases at J, with 11 bases in the middle. The study's findings and limits: Versus controls, significantly more large CDR3 similarity clusters arose from expanded TCRs.

This clonotype was detected many times. Its antigen is as yet unknown. One entry per CDR3 protein results from TCRdb running MiXCR on the RACE reads. The sample includes some 45,000 distinct CDR3 sequences, just under 9% seen only once; the top ten take 15%. Sequencing used whole blood, obtained in connection with sensitization to the hapten diphenylcyclopropenone (DPC). The chain joins TRBV2 to TRBJ2-1; D not certain. This TCR came from a woman between 40 and 55 years old with alopecia areata. Some clones in this sample may be carry-over from other donors' samples. The CDR3 sequence: CASRRRTPYNEQFF. In nucleotides, the CDR3 is TGTGCCAGCAGACGAAGGACGCCCTACAATGAGCAGTTCTTC.